This T cell receptor (beta chain) was found in a study of T cell repertoires in cytomegalovirus infection. Looking at the study overall: In public TCR beta signatures, there were indications of both CMV infection and matching HLA type.

Notes on this clonotype: Its specificity is not known.

This CDR3 spans 13 amino acids. Trimming removed 3 bases at V and 1 base at J, with 6 bases between. One entry per CDR3 protein, called by TCRdb with MiXCR from the reads. The sample carries 150,000 to 200,000 distinct CDR3 sequences, roughly 28% recorded once. Study results and caveats: Carriers of CMV plus the relevant HLA were identified by cumulative public TCR beta family frequency. HLA-C-restricted CMV clonotypes gave the most frequent clonotype in two of eight donors.

This chain uses TRBV12-3 or TRBV12-4 with TRBJ1-2; D remains unclear. This sequence was found in a human donor in good health (CMV status not recorded). Some clones in this sample may be carry-over from other donors' samples. The sample comprised PBMCs. The DNA for the CDR3 is TGTGCCAGCAGTTTTCAGCATAACTATGGCTACACCTTC. The encoded protein is CASSFQHNYGYTF.